This is a list of T cell receptor beta chains from one sample in a study of cytomegalovirus exposure and HLA in healthy donors. Using immunoSEQ multiplex PCR, the repertoire was profiled, and TCRdb retains in-frame clones only, with some absent. The top ten hold less than 5% of the sample, which has about 150,000 clones, about 64% seen once. Sequencing was carried out using PBMCs. These receptors originate from a man aged 55-75 years in good health and CMV-seronegative. CDR3s leave out the opening cysteine and the closing phenylalanine or tryptophan. The order of the fields is V gene, J gene, CDR3 protein.

v_gene: TRBV7-9; j_gene: TRBJ2-1; CDR3aa: ASSLDRLTYNEQF
v_gene: TRBV6-6; j_gene: TRBJ2-1; CDR3aa: ASSYPLTSVEQF
v_gene: TRBV7-3; j_gene: TRBJ2-3; CDR3aa: ASSLVPSGKNTDTQY
v_gene: TRBV19; j_gene: TRBJ2-3; CDR3aa: ASSVMSRGRGTDTQY
v_gene: TRBV19; j_gene: TRBJ2-5; CDR3aa: ASSPGATQY
v_gene: TRBV7-3; j_gene: TRBJ2-7; CDR3aa: ASSSGTGYEQY
v_gene: TRBV9; j_gene: TRBJ1-1; CDR3aa: ASSVEETEAF
v_gene: TRBV9; j_gene: TRBJ2-1; CDR3aa: ASSVGGGDGLNEQF
v_gene: TRBV7-8; j_gene: TRBJ2-7; CDR3aa: ASSGTNYEQY
v_gene: TRBV30; j_gene: TRBJ2-7; CDR3aa: AWTSTSGTYEQY
v_gene: TRBV28; j_gene: TRBJ1-1; CDR3aa: AIPGAGNTEAF
v_gene: TRBV7-6; j_gene: TRBJ2-7; CDR3aa: ASSLSGSSYEQY
v_gene: TRBV5-1; j_gene: TRBJ2-1; CDR3aa: ASTIQPQGASSDEQF
v_gene: TRBV7-9; j_gene: TRBJ1-4; CDR3aa: ASSSPRDRARIDEKLF
v_gene: TRBV27; j_gene: TRBJ1-2; CDR3aa: ASSLNRGYDGYT
v_gene: TRBV10-3; j_gene: TRBJ1-1; CDR3aa: AISGRVNTEAF
v_gene: TRBV9; j_gene: TRBJ2-7; CDR3aa: ASSVGFGSYEQY
v_gene: TRBV7-9; j_gene: TRBJ1-4; CDR3aa: ASSFLGGTNEKLF
v_gene: TRBV25-1; j_gene: TRBJ2-3; CDR3aa: ASSPLAGPTDTQY
v_gene: TRBV6-6; j_gene: TRBJ2-5; CDR3aa: ASSRAGTAQETQY
v_gene: TRBV7-2; j_gene: TRBJ2-1; CDR3aa: ASSLGGSLGGNEQF
v_gene: TRBV27; j_gene: TRBJ1-2; CDR3aa: ASSGSAHGYT
v_gene: TRBV5-1; j_gene: TRBJ1-1; CDR3aa: ASSLPLNRGTTEAF
v_gene: TRBV6-1; j_gene: TRBJ2-2; CDR3aa: ASSDRGAVNTGELF
v_gene: TRBV7-9; j_gene: TRBJ2-7; CDR3aa: ASQLDRGYDEQY
v_gene: TRBV9; j_gene: TRBJ2-6; CDR3aa: ASSDSGANVLT
v_gene: TRBV30; j_gene: TRBJ2-7; CDR3aa: AWSAIAEQY
v_gene: TRBV21-1; j_gene: TRBJ1-4; CDR3aa: ASSKECGGGDEKLF
v_gene: TRBV5-4; j_gene: TRBJ2-2; CDR3aa: ATPGVTGELF
v_gene: TRBV7-8; j_gene: TRBJ1-2; CDR3aa: ASSRTGVGYGYT
v_gene: TRBV11-2; j_gene: TRBJ2-5; CDR3aa: ASSFRDRDGTQY
v_gene: TRBV7-2; j_gene: TRBJ1-5; CDR3aa: ASSLTGGNQPQH